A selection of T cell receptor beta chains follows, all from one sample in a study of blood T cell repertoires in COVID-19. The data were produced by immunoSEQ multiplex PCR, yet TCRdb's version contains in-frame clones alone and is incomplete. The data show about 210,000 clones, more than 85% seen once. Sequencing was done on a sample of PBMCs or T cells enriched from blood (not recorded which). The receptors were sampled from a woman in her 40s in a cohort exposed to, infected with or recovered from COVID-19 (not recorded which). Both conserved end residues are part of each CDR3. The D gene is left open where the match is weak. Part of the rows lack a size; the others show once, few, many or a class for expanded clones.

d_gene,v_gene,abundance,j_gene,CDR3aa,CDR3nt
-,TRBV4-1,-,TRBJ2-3,CASSQVLGGPSTDTQYF,TGCGCCAGCAGCCAAGTCCTCGGGGGGCCCAGCACAGATACGCAGTATTTT
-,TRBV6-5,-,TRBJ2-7,CASSYGAGEQYF,TGTGCCAGCAGTTACGGGGCGGGGGAGCAGTACTTC
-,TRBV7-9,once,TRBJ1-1,CASSLAGRVGTEAFF,TGTGCCAGCAGCTTAGCCGGGAGGGTGGGAACTGAAGCTTTCTTT
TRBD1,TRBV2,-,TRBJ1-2,CASRLDRANYGYTF,TGTGCCAGCAGGCTTGACAGGGCTAACTATGGCTACACCTTC
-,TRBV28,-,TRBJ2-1,CASSLSTGNEQFF,TGTGCCAGCAGTTTATCTACAGGGAATGAGCAGTTCTTC
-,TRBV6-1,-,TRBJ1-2,CASSDPPDYGYTF,TGTGCCAGCAGTGACCCGCCAGACTATGGCTACACCTTC
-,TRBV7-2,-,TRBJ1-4,CASSFRGPNEKLFF,TGTGCCAGCAGCTTTCGAGGTCCTAATGAAAAACTGTTTTTT
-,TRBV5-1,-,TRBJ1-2,CASSPTPEDPYGYTF,TGCGCCAGCAGCCCAACCCCCGAGGATCCCTATGGCTACACCTTC
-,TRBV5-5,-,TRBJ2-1,CASSLGGRGEQFF,TGTGCCAGCAGCTTGGGAGGGCGGGGCGAGCAGTTCTTC
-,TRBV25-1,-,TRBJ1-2,CASSEYGRNYGYTF,TGTGCCAGCAGTGAATATGGGAGAAACTATGGCTACACCTTC
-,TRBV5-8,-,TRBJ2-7,CASSLAGGLYEQYF,TGTGCCAGCAGCTTGGCCGGGGGGCTGTACGAGCAGTACTTC
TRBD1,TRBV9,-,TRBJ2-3,CASSPWGQSTDTQYF,TGTGCCAGCAGCCCTTGGGGACAGAGCACAGATACGCAGTATTTT
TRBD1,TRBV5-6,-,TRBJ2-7,CASSRGGGASYEQYF,TGTGCCAGCAGCAGAGGGGGCGGAGCCTCCTACGAGCAGTACTTC
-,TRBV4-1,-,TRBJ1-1,CASSQRVPTALGAFF,TGCGCCAGCAGCCAACGGGTGCCGACGGCTCTCGGAGCTTTCTTT
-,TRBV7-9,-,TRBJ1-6,CASSQGRGADSPLHF,TGTGCCAGCAGTCAGGGGCGGGGGGCGGATTCACCCCTCCACTTT
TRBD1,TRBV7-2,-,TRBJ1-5,CASSSQSGQGSNQPQHF,TGTGCCAGCAGCTCCCAAAGTGGACAGGGCAGCAATCAGCCCCAGCATTTT
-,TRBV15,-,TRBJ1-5,CATSSTLGPNQPQHF,TGTGCCACCAGCAGCACCCTTGGGCCGAATCAGCCCCAGCATTTT
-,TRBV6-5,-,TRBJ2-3,CATEKEGTDTQYF,TGTGCCACCGAAAAGGAGGGCACAGATACGCAGTATTTT
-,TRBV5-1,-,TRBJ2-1,CASSYRGDTYNEQFF,TGCGCCAGCAGTTATCGGGGAGATACCTACAATGAGCAGTTCTTC
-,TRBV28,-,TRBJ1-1,CASSYPGMNTEAFF,TGTGCCAGCAGTTATCCGGGGATGAACACTGAAGCTTTCTTT
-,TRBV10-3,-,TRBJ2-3,CAISEASVVDTQYF,TGTGCCATCAGTGAGGCTAGCGTTGTAGATACGCAGTATTTT
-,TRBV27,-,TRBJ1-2,CASSLSAGWGYTF,TGTGCCAGCAGTTTATCGGCAGGATGGGGCTACACCTTC
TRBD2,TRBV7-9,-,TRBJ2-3,CASSTPGTSGQDTQYF,TGTGCCAGCAGCACCCCCGGGACTAGCGGGCAGGATACGCAGTATTTT
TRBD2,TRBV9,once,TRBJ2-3,CASSEGLAGERTDTQYF,TGTGCCAGCAGCGAGGGACTAGCGGGAGAAAGGACAGATACGCAGTATTTT
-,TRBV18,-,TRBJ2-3,CASSTRIATDTQYF,TGTGCCAGCTCCACGAGGATAGCCACAGATACGCAGTATTTT
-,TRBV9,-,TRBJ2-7,CASSFSAGSDEQYF,TGTGCCAGCAGCTTCTCCGCCGGGAGCGACGAGCAGTACTTC
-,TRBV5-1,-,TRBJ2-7,CASSPGDAVSYEQYF,TGCGCCAGCAGCCCGGGTGATGCGGTGTCCTACGAGCAGTACTTC